Below, 18 T cell receptor beta chains from the same sample are listed, as sequenced in a study of CD8 T cells in ankylosing spondylitis listed by TCRdb under 2017. The method was 5' RACE. Reads for this sample came from an Illumina HiSeq 2500. The public sequencing data were trimmed at Q25 with fastp and processed into clonotypes with MiXCR by TCRdb, which kept only in-frame beta chains. Rows with one shared CDR3 protein collapse into an entry with the most common genes and DNA. The sample profile shows about 250,000 distinct CDR3 sequences; 32% of them were found once. The ten most abundant clones make up roughly 4.2% of the sample. The sample taken for sequencing was blood, either unsorted or a sorted T cell fraction (not recorded which). Source of these receptors: a male donor with ankylosing spondylitis or in good health (not recorded which).

The chain is built from TRBV6-5 and TRBJ2-7; D tentatively reads TRBD1 or TRBD2 (6 bases each). The CDR3 contains 13 residues. V shed 2 bases and J shed 9 bases, with 14 bases lying between them. Per the germline V gene, CDR1 is MNHEY and CDR2 is SVGAGI. The CDR3 is CASSYSRGGVQYF. The CDR3 nucleotides are TGTGCCAGCAGTTACAGCAGGGGCGGGGTGCAGTACTTC.

This clonotype was seen a handful of times. The chain couples TRBV18 to TRBJ2-1; 8 bases agree with TRBD1. V lost 6 bases and J lost 7; bases outside the gene matches: 11. This CDR3 comprises 15 residues. CDR1 KGHSH and CDR2 LQKENI come from the germline V gene. CDR3 residues: CASSLEQGAWNEQFF. CDR3 nucleotides: TGTGCCAGCTCCCTCGAGCAGGGGGCATGGAATGAGCAGTTCTTC.

The V and J genes are TRBV5-1 and TRBJ1-5; D ambiguous. The V and J ends lost 4 bases and 0 bases respectively, with 11 bases between them. CDR1 and CDR2 (germline): SGHRS, YFSETQ. CDR3 length equals 15 residues. The CDR3 DNA sequence: TGCGCCAGCAGCCCCGGGATTCATAGCAATCAGCCCCAGCATTTT. It codes for CASSPGIHSNQPQHF. Full variable domain (rest looked up from reference TRBV5-1 and TRBJ1-5): KAGVTQTPRYLIKTRGQQVTLSCSPISGHRSVSWYQQTPGQGLQFLFEYFSETQRNKGNFPGRFSGRQFSNSRSEMNVSTLELGDSALYLCASSPGIHSNQPQHFGDGTRLSIL.

The chain joins TRBV3-1 to TRBJ2-7; no clear D. V was clipped by 1 base and J by 13 bases, with 17 bases between them. Germline V gene data show CDR1 as LGHDT and CDR2 as YNNKEL (reference sequence). This CDR3 contains 13 residues. The DNA for the CDR3 is TGTGCCAGCAGCCAAGGTCACAGTACCAACAAATACTTC. Amino acids: CASSQGHSTNKYF.

The chain joins TRBV5-1 to TRBJ2-3, with 7 bases fitting TRBD1. CDR3 length equals 17 residues. Germline V gives CDR1 SGHRS, CDR2 YFSETQ. V was pared by 3 bases and J by 0 bases, with 10 bases of the junction left unmatched. The CDR3 loop reads CASSYTRDSPSTDTQYF. The DNA for the CDR3 is TGCGCCAGCAGCTATACCCGGGACAGTCCTAGCACAGATACGCAGTATTTT. The variable domain in full, completed from reference TRBV5-1 and TRBJ2-3, reads KAGVTQTPRYLIKTRGQQVTLSCSPISGHRSVSWYQQTPGQGLQFLFEYFSETQRNKGNFPGRFSGRQFSNSRSEMNVSTLELGDSALYLCASSYTRDSPSTDTQYFGPGTRLTVL.

The chain joins TRBV7-8 to TRBJ1-2; 8 bases match TRBD1. With 4 bases clipped from V and 5 bases from J, the junction kept 9 bases outside the gene matches. The CDR3 sequence is 15 residues long. Germline V gene sequence: CDR1 SGHVS, CDR2 FQNEAQ. This CDR3 reads CASSSRPDRGYGYTF. The CDR3 DNA reads as TGTGCCAGCAGCTCGCGGCCAGACAGGGGATATGGCTACACCTTC.

This rearrangement joins TRBV10-3 to TRBJ2-1, with 9 bases that match TRBD1. The CDR3 runs 15 residues. The J segment lost 6 bases and the V segment lost 0 bases, leaving 3 bases of the junction unmatched. Per germline, CDR1 ENHRY and CDR2 SYGVKD. The CDR3 sequence: CAISESGQGSNEQFF. The CDR3 DNA is TGTGCCATCAGTGAGTCGGGACAGGGATCCAATGAGCAGTTCTTC.

CDR3 DNA sequence: TGTGCCAGCAGTTTGAGATTTAATGCGGATGGGGCCAACGTCCTGACTTTC. This codes for CASSLRFNADGANVLTF. The chain employs TRBV12-3 or TRBV12-4 and TRBJ2-6, with unresolved D. The ends were cut back, 3 bases at V and 3 bases at J, with 15 bases in the middle. The CDR3 sequence is 17 residues long.

The V and J genes are TRBV6-2 or TRBV6-3 and TRBJ2-1; possibly TRBD2 for D (6 bases). This CDR3 contains 16 residues. Germline assignment: CDR1 MNHEY and CDR2 SVGEGT. Between the trimmed V and J ends, which lost 4 bases and 4 bases, there was a span of 17 bases. CDR3 sequence (DNA): TGTGCCAGCAGTTTAAGGTCGGGCGGGGCGTACAATGAGCAGTTCTTC. This encodes CASSLRSGGAYNEQFF.

This clonotype was seen many times. The chain couples TRBV29-1 to TRBJ2-7; a possible D gene is TRBD2 (6 bases). The CDR3 sequence is 13 residues long. V lost 7 bases and J lost 4, with 17 bases in between. Germline CDR1 is SQVTM and CDR2 is ANQGSEA. The CDR3 is CSAESAGRYEQYF. The CDR3 DNA sequence: TGCAGCGCCGAATCTGCGGGACGATACGAGCAGTACTTC.

The sample holds a few counts of this clonotype. CDR3 nucleotides: TGCGCCAGCAGCCAAGACAGGGACAGGGTCTACGAGCAGTACTTC. Protein sequence: CASSQDRDRVYEQYF. V is TRBV4-1 and J is TRBJ2-7, with 9 bases that match TRBD1. CDR1 and CDR2 (germline): MGHRA, YSYEKL. The CDR3 runs 15 residues. With 0 bases clipped from V and 3 bases from J, the junction kept 3 bases outside the gene matches.

The table lists this clonotype with a few counts. The J gene is TRBJ2-7, the V gene TRBV10-3; 9 nucleotides line up with TRBD1. Per the germline V gene, CDR1 is ENHRY and CDR2 is SYGVKD. This CDR3 region has 15 residues. The V gene end was trimmed by 4 bases and the J gene end by 2 bases; junction bases not matched to a gene: 6. CDR3 nucleotides: TGTGCCATCAGTGGTGGGACAGGGCAGACCTACGAGCAGTACTTC. Its protein product is CAISGGTGQTYEQYF.

This clonotype has just a few counts. The chain uses TRBV16 and TRBJ2-7; unclear D gene. This CDR3 has 11 amino acids. Germline V gene sequence: CDR1 KGHSY, CDR2 FQNENV. The V end was cut by 2 bases, the J end by 7 bases, with 6 bases between. Here the CDR3 reads CASSQLDEQYF. In nucleotides, the CDR3 is TGTGCCAGCAGCCAACTGGATGAGCAGTACTTC.

This chain uses TRBV20-1 with TRBJ2-5; D gene uncertain. Germline CDR1 DFQATT, CDR2 SNEGSKA (reference sequence). V dropped 2 bases and J dropped 7 bases, with 11 bases sitting between them. The CDR3 sequence is 12 residues long. The CDR3 loop reads CSARRSEGTQYF. The DNA of the CDR3 is TGCAGTGCTAGACGCTCCGAAGGGACCCAGTACTTC.

The rearrangement joins TRBV7-2 to TRBJ2-3, with TRBD2 as a possible D gene (5 bases). Trimming stripped 0 bases from V and 4 bases from J, with 11 bases between. CDR3 length: 15 residues. Germline CDR1 reads SGHTA; CDR2 reads FQGNSA. The CDR3 DNA sequence: TGTGCCAGCAGCTTAGCGGGGAGTCTTTCAGATACGCAGTATTTT. This sequence encodes CASSLAGSLSDTQYF.

This clonotype was found once. V gene TRBV5-1 combines with J gene TRBJ2-7; D is tentatively TRBD1 or TRBD2 (5 bases each). Germline assignment: CDR1 SGHRS and CDR2 YFSETQ. Trimming removed 4 bases from V and 3 bases from J, with 14 bases in between. This CDR3 has 14 amino acids. This chain's CDR3 is CASSGGRTNYEQYF. The CDR3 nucleotides are TGCGCCAGCAGCGGGGGACGGACGAACTACGAGCAGTACTTC. The entire variable domain, with the rest obtained from reference TRBV5-1 and TRBJ2-7, is as follows: KAGVTQTPRYLIKTRGQQVTLSCSPISGHRSVSWYQQTPGQGLQFLFEYFSETQRNKGNFPGRFSGRQFSNSRSEMNVSTLELGDSALYLCASSGGRTNYEQYFGPGTRLTVT.

In this sample, this clonotype turned up a few times. The chain carries TRBV29-1 and TRBJ1-1; possibly TRBD1 for D (5 bases). Trimming cost V 3 bases and J 6 bases, with 14 bases left between them. The CDR3 has 13 amino acids. Germline CDR1 reads SQVTM; CDR2 reads ANQGSEA. The CDR3 DNA reads TGCAGCGTTGACAGGGTTTTAAATGCTGAAGCTTTCTTT. It codes for CSVDRVLNAEAFF.

The rearrangement links TRBV10-3 to TRBJ2-1; D unresolved. The germline V gene encodes CDR1 ENHRY and CDR2 SYGVKD. V lost 6 bases and J lost 0, with 9 bases in between. The CDR3 is 14 residues long. CDR3 DNA sequence: TGTGCCATCAGCCCCACGAGCTCCTACAATGAGCAGTTCTTC. It specifies CAISPTSSYNEQFF.